This passage covers 30 T cell receptor beta chains from one sample sequenced in a study of regulatory T cells in long-lasting Graves disease (dated by TCRdb to 2020 to 2022). The time point label here, explained by the study, means: newly diagnosed GD, antithyroid drugs for less than 3 months. RNA was extracted from PBMCs in TRIzol for both TCR sequencing and RNA sequencing. The library was made by multiplex PCR. Reads for this sample came from an Illumina HiSeq 4000. CDR3 regions were amplified by Arm-PCR with iRepertoire HTBI primers to construct TCR beta libraries. The public reads were reanalyzed by TCRdb: fastp trimming at Q25, MiXCR alignment, in-frame beta chains only. Each CDR3 protein gets just one entry, which takes the most common genes and DNA from the rows behind it. Within this sample are about 520,000 distinct CDR3 sequences, with more than 10% of them counted one time only. 7.5% to 9% of the sample lies in the top ten.

Another study also made use of these data, one on T cells in Graves' hyperthyroidism and ophthalmopathy.

Here the sequenced sample was peripheral blood mononuclear cells (PBMCs), taken at new diagnosis, from a patient treated with antithyroid drugs. These TCRs come from a woman aged 25 to 39 with Graves disease. Donor details come from another sample of the same person, matched by shared clones.

This clonotype occurred many times. The chain is built from TRBV29-1 and TRBJ2-3; the match to TRBD2 covers 10 bases. In germline, CDR1 is SQVTM, CDR2 ANQGSEA. The ends lost 6 bases at V and 6 bases at J; junction bases unmatched: 9. The CDR3 has 14 residues. CDR3 sequence reads: CSVPLAGAEDTQYF. CDR3 in DNA: TGCAGCGTGCCCCTAGCGGGAGCGGAGGATACGCAGTATTTT.

V usage is TRBV7-8 and J usage is TRBJ2-5, with 9 bases that match TRBD1. V shed 0 bases, J shed 2 bases, and the junction held 7 bases outside the gene matches. Germline V CDR1 and CDR2: SGHVS, FQNEAQ. The CDR3 is 17 residues long. The chain's CDR3 is CASSLAGQGKGQETQYF. The CDR3 region has the DNA TGTGCCAGCAGCTTAGCCGGACAGGGGAAGGGTCAAGAGACCCAGTACTTC.

Remarks on this clonotype: This may be a read error, as it is one base from a much larger clone. The conserved closing phenylalanine or tryptophan is absent in this CDR3, likely reflecting a read error. CDR3 in amino acids: CASKDNKNTEAFL. For the CDR3, the DNA is TGTGCCAGCAAAGACAACAAGAACACTGAAGCTTTCCTT. The V call is TRBV25-1, the J call TRBJ1-1; D not resolved. The CDR3 is 13 amino acids. CDR1 MGHDK and CDR2 SYGVNS come from the germline V gene. The V gene lost 7 bases and the J gene lost 1 base, with 10 bases spanning the gap.

This clonotype was observed many times. The chain combines TRBV6-2 or TRBV6-3 with TRBJ2-5; TRBD1 is a possible D gene (5 bases). CDR3 length: 14 amino acids. CDR1 is MNHEY, CDR2 SVGEGT, per germline. V was clipped by 3 bases and J by 8 bases, with 16 bases between them. CDR3 amino acids: CASSYQDILGTQYF. The CDR3 region has the DNA TGTGCCAGCAGTTATCAGGACATTTTAGGCACCCAGTACTTC.

V is TRBV4-1 and J is TRBJ1-6; the D is unclear. V was clipped by 1 base and J by 3 bases, with 7 bases between them. CDR3 length equals 15 residues. The germline CDR1 and CDR2 sequences are MGHRA and YSYEKL. CDR3 DNA sequence: TGCGCCAGCAGCCAAGGGCGAAACTATAATTCACCCCTCCACTTT. Encoded protein: CASSQGRNYNSPLHF.

This clonotype was seen more than once but under ten times. The V and J genes are TRBV7-3 and TRBJ1-2; 10 nucleotides line up with TRBD1. The CDR3 is 13 amino acids. V was pared by 4 bases and J by 8 bases, with 4 bases of the junction left unmatched. Germline loops: CDR1 SGHTA, CDR2 FQGTGA. The CDR3 is CASSSTGGGGYTF. The DNA of the CDR3 is TGTGCCAGCAGCTCGACAGGGGGCGGAGGCTACACCTTC.

This clonotype has at least ten counts. The V call is TRBV28, the J call TRBJ2-2; D is possibly TRBD1 (6 bases). From germline, CDR1 is MDHEN and CDR2 SYDVKM. CDR3 length: 15 amino acids. The V end was cut by 6 bases, the J end by 5 bases, with 16 bases between. CDR3 sequence reads: CASSLIQQGTGELFF. CDR3 sequence (DNA): TGTGCCAGCAGCCTTATCCAACAGGGTACCGGGGAGCTGTTTTTT.

The chain links TRBV5-6 to TRBJ2-5, with D perhaps matching TRBD1 (6 bases). V gave up 1 base and J gave up 1 base, with 11 bases separating them. Germline V gives CDR1 SGHDT, CDR2 YYEEEE. The CDR3 covers 15 residues. The CDR3 DNA reads TGTGCCAGCAGCTTGTGGGTCAGGGGCCAAGAGACCCAGTACTTC. This translates into CASSLWVRGQETQYF.

This clonotype was recorded at least ten times. The V and J genes are TRBV6-2 or TRBV6-3 and TRBJ2-7; 8 nucleotides agree with TRBD1. The CDR3 extends over 15 amino acids. Germline V gene data show CDR1 as MNHEY and CDR2 as SVGEGT. Trimming at V came to 7 bases and at J to 5 bases, leaving 13 bases not matched to a gene. Here the CDR3 reads CASTPSDRAIHEQYF. The CDR3 DNA follows: TGTGCCAGCACCCCCTCGGACAGGGCCATCCACGAGCAGTACTTC.

This clonotype was observed a handful of times. The chain recombines TRBV7-3 with TRBJ2-5; tentative D call: TRBD2 (6 bases). This CDR3 is 16 amino acids long. CDR1 and CDR2 (germline): SGHTA, FQGTGA. The ends were cut back, 8 bases at V and 4 bases at J, with 23 bases in the middle. CDR3 sequence reads: CASPRLPRGLRETQYF. CDR3 nucleotides: TGTGCCAGCCCCCGGCTCCCCCGGGGACTGCGAGAGACCCAGTACTTC.

This clonotype was seen a few times. In DNA, the CDR3 is TGTGCCAGCAGCCAAGTCGGCAATCAGCCCCAGCATTTT. Translated, it gives CASSQVGNQPQHF. The chain couples TRBV3-1 to TRBJ1-5, with unresolved D. CDR3 length: 13 residues. Trimming shortened V by 1 base and J by 2 bases, and 3 bases separated the two germline ends. Germline V gene lookup returns CDR1 LGHDT and CDR2 YNNKEL (reference sequence).

The table lists this clonotype with many counts. This chain uses TRBV7-2 with TRBJ2-6; D not resolved. Trimming pared 5 bases from V and 0 bases from J, leaving 5 bases between. The CDR3 extends over 14 amino acids. Germline-derived CDR1 and CDR2 are SGHTA and FQGNSA. The CDR3: CASSVVSGANVLTF. In DNA form, the CDR3 reads TGTGCCAGCAGCGTCGTCTCTGGGGCCAACGTCCTGACTTTC.

This clonotype was seen many times. J is TRBJ1-2 and V is TRBV27; maybe TRBD1 (5 bases). CDR1 is MNHEY, CDR2 SMNVEV, per germline (reference sequence). CDR3 length: 16 amino acids. Trimming took 2 bases from V and 4 from J, leaving 17 bases between them. Here the CDR3 reads CASSLHQGLFPYGYTF. In nucleotides, the CDR3 is TGTGCCAGCAGTTTACATCAGGGACTGTTCCCCTATGGCTACACCTTC.

To note about this clonotype: A much larger clone is a single base away; this may be a read error. The V and J genes are TRBV28 and TRBJ2-7; D is unresolved. The CDR3 covers 15 residues. From germline, CDR1 is MDHEN and CDR2 SYDVKM. CDR3 nucleotides: TGTGCCAGCAGCCGCGGCGACTCATACTTCTACGAGCGGTACTTC. Amino acid sequence: CASSRGDSYFYERYF. Together with reference TRBV28 and TRBJ2-7, the CDR3 gives the full variable domain: DVKVTQSSRYLVKRTGEKVFLECVQDMDHENMFWYRQDPGLGLRLIYFSYDVKMKEKGDIPEGYSVSREKKERFSLILESASTNQTSMYLCASSRGDSYFYERYFGPGTRLTVT.

The gene calls are TRBV12-3 or TRBV12-4 and TRBJ2-1; 11 bases fit TRBD2. V trimming: 6 bases; J trimming: 5 bases; junction bases outside the gene matches: 6. This CDR3 has 15 residues. The CDR3 bases are TGTGCCAGCAGCCGGGGACTAGCGGCTAACAATGAGCAGTTCTTC. Translating it yields CASSRGLAANNEQFF.

The genes are TRBV20-1 and TRBJ2-1, with D perhaps matching TRBD2 (5 bases). This CDR3 has 14 amino acids. Germline lookup yields CDR1 DFQATT and CDR2 SNEGSKA (reference sequence). V was pared by 5 bases and J by 4 bases, with 15 bases between. CDR3 sequence (DNA): TGCAGTGCTCAGGAGTGGGAGAGGTACAATGAGCAGTTCTTC. Amino acid sequence: CSAQEWERYNEQFF.

This clonotype was observed many times. The chain couples TRBV27 to TRBJ1-2, with 7 nucleotides matching TRBD1. This CDR3 spans 14 amino acids. The germline CDR1 and CDR2 sequences are MNHEY and SMNVEV (reference sequence). J gave up 11 bases and V 6 bases, and 15 bases lay outside the gene matches. The CDR3 protein is CASSRYGSGGGYTF. The CDR3 DNA reads as TGTGCCAGCAGCAGATATGGGTCAGGGGGTGGATACACCTTC.

This clonotype was detected ten times or more. The chain recombines TRBV2 with TRBJ1-1, with TRBD1 matching 11 bases. The V gene end was trimmed by 8 bases and the J gene end by 0 bases; junction bases not matched to a gene: 5. The CDR3 contains 15 residues. Germline loops: CDR1 SNHLY, CDR2 FYNNEI. The CDR3 region is CASGDRGVMNTEAFF. Written as DNA, the CDR3 is TGTGCCAGCGGGGACAGGGGGGTCATGAACACTGAAGCTTTCTTT.

This clonotype was seen at least ten times. Germline and junction disagree at one end, which may indicate a read error. CDR3 protein: CASSELHEQYF. The CDR3 DNA reads as TGTGCCAGCAGTGAATTACACGAGCAGTACTTC. This sequence joins TRBV10-2 and TRBJ2-7, with D hard to call. Germline CDR1 is WSHSY and CDR2 is SAAADI. The CDR3 is made up of 11 amino acids.

This rearrangement joins TRBV12-3 or TRBV12-4 to TRBJ2-1; 12 bases align to TRBD2. CDR3 length: 17 residues. J lost 3 bases, V lost 3 bases, and 6 bases had no gene match. The CDR3 here is CASSFLLAGGVYNEQFF. CDR3 bases: TGTGCCAGCAGTTTCCTCCTAGCGGGAGGGGTCTACAATGAGCAGTTCTTC.

At least ten counts were recorded for this clonotype. The V call is TRBV9, the J call TRBJ1-2; D is ambiguous. This CDR3 is built from 14 residues. Trimming cost V 0 bases and J 3 bases, with 9 bases left between them. Germline CDR1 and CDR2: SGDLS and YYNGEE. CDR3 in amino acids: CASSVAQVDYGYTF. CDR3 bases: TGTGCCAGCAGCGTAGCTCAGGTTGACTATGGCTACACCTTC.

This clonotype was recorded a few times. The chain links TRBV9 to TRBJ1-1; D gene uncertain. CDR3 length: 13 amino acids. Trimming took 0 bases from V and 6 from J, leaving 9 bases between them. Germline V lookup: CDR1 SGDLS, CDR2 YYNGEE. CDR3 nucleotide sequence: TGTGCCAGCAGCGTAGAAGTCTCCGCTGAAGCTTTCTTT. Amino acids: CASSVEVSAEAFF.

This clonotype was found once. A clone one base away is much larger, so this may be a read error. Lacking the conserved final phenylalanine or tryptophan, this CDR3 likely reflects a read error. J is TRBJ2-2 and V is TRBV28; perhaps TRBD2 as D (6 bases). Trimming took off 7 bases at V and 5 bases at J, with 14 bases between the two ends. CDR1 MDHEN and CDR2 SYDVKM come from the germline V gene. The CDR3 sequence is 14 residues long. The CDR3 DNA sequence: TGTGCCAGCAAGTGGGCAGGGAGGACCGGGGAGCTGTTTCTT. This translates into CASKWAGRTGELFL.

In its sample, this clonotype was seen many times. The rearrangement uses TRBV6-1 and TRBJ1-1, with D tentatively TRBD1 (6 bases). The CDR3 consists of 14 residues. Trimming cost V 8 bases and J 0 bases, with 13 bases left between them. The germline V gene has CDR1 MNHNS and CDR2 SASEGT. Here the CDR3 DNA reads TGTGCCAGCGGTGGGACAACTCTGAACACTGAAGCTTTCTTT. This gives the protein CASGGTTLNTEAFF.

This clonotype was counted many times. The CDR3 protein is CATGTQGTYSNQPQHF. DNA for the CDR3: TGTGCCACCGGGACACAGGGGACTTATAGCAATCAGCCCCAGCATTTT. V and J are TRBV19 and TRBJ1-5; 7 bases map to TRBD1. The trim removed 10 bases at V and 0 bases at J, leaving 12 bases unmatched. This CDR3 contains 16 residues. The germline gives CDR1 LNHDA, CDR2 SQIVND (reference sequence).

This clonotype was detected many times. V is TRBV11-2 and J is TRBJ1-2, with D uncertain. The germline gives CDR1 SGHAT, CDR2 FQNNGV. V was cut by 1 base and J by 8 bases, with 14 bases left in between. This CDR3 is 14 amino acids long. In DNA, the CDR3 is TGTGCCAGCAGCTTAGTTCGGGCTTCGGGCGGCTACACCTTC. Translating gives CASSLVRASGGYTF.

The sample holds a few counts of this clonotype. This rearrangement joins TRBV29-1 to TRBJ1-1, with D unclear. This CDR3 is built from 13 residues. Germline values: CDR1 SQVTM, CDR2 ANQGSEA. V lost 7 bases, J lost 0 bases, and 12 bases lay in between. CDR3 nucleotides: TGCAGCGCTTTAGGGCAGGTGAACACTGAAGCTTTCTTT. As protein: CSALGQVNTEAFF.

In its sample, this clonotype was seen many times. This chain links TRBV19 with TRBJ1-1, with D possibly being TRBD1 (5 bases). The germline gives CDR1 LNHDA, CDR2 SQIVND (reference sequence). Trimming took off 7 bases at V and 0 bases at J, with 12 bases between the two ends. The CDR3 is 14 residues long. This CDR3 reads CASKTVDMNTEAFF. CDR3 bases: TGTGCCAGTAAGACAGTCGATATGAACACTGAAGCTTTCTTT. Drawing the rest from reference TRBV19 and TRBJ1-1, the complete variable domain is DGGITQSPKYLFRKEGQNVTLSCEQNLNHDAMYWYRQDPGQGLRLIYYSQIVNDFQKGDIAEGYSVSREKKESFPLTVTSAQKNPTAFYLCASKTVDMNTEAFFGQGTRLTVV.

This clonotype was seen many times. The chain couples TRBV6-1 to TRBJ1-6; 7 nucleotides agree with TRBD1. Per the germline V gene, CDR1 is MNHNS and CDR2 is SASEGT. The CDR3 is 13 residues long. Trimming removed 6 bases from V and 10 bases from J; junction bases left unmatched: 6. The CDR3 loop is CASSRDRDSPLHF. CDR3 in DNA: TGTGCCAGCAGCCGCGACAGGGACTCACCCCTCCACTTT.

This clonotype has more than one count but fewer than ten. The chain couples TRBV2 to TRBJ2-2; tentatively, D is TRBD2 (6 bases). Germline V gene data show CDR1 as SNHLY and CDR2 as FYNNEI. There are 13 residues in the CDR3. Between the trimmed V and J ends, which lost 8 bases and 5 bases, there was a span of 12 bases. The CDR3 nucleotides are TGTGCCAGCTCATATGGGGGGACCGGGGAGCTGTTTTTT. Translated: CASSYGGTGELFF.